The rows below give T cell receptor beta chains drawn from one sample of a study of T cells in Graves' hyperthyroidism and ophthalmopathy. Via MiXCR, TCRdb re-called the multiplex PCR reads, giving one row per CDR3 protein. The data show some 500,000 distinct CDR3 sequences, roughly 15% seen once. Input material: blood. Source of these receptors: a woman aged 25 to 39 with Graves' ophthalmopathy. Both conserved end residues are part of each CDR3. Fields, in order: V gene, J gene, D gene, clone size, CDR3 DNA, CDR3 protein. The D gene is left open where the match is weak. A row's size may be missing; if present it is once, few, many or a size class.

V gene: TRBV11-2; J gene: TRBJ2-5; D gene: TRBD2; clone size: many; CDR3 DNA: TGTGCCAGCAAAACTAGCGGGGCAACGGAGACCCAGTACTTC; CDR3 protein: CASKTSGATETQYF
V gene: TRBV7-3; J gene: TRBJ2-5; D gene: NA; clone size: NA; CDR3 DNA: TGTGCCAGCAGTCGGGGGACGCAAGAGACCCAGTACTTC; CDR3 protein: CASSRGTQETQYF
V gene: TRBV20-1; J gene: TRBJ2-7; D gene: TRBD2; clone size: NA; CDR3 DNA: TGCAGTGCTAGAAAGATTGGGACTAGCGGGAGCGAGCAGTACTTC; CDR3 protein: CSARKIGTSGSEQYF
V gene: TRBV5-4; J gene: TRBJ1-5; D gene: NA; clone size: NA; CDR3 DNA: TGTGCCAGCAGCTCGTGGGGGCATAGCAATCAGCCCCAGCATTTT; CDR3 protein: CASSSWGHSNQPQHF
V gene: TRBV3-1; J gene: TRBJ2-7; D gene: TRBD2; clone size: many; CDR3 DNA: TGTGCCAGCAGCCACGGGACTAGCGGACCCTACGAGCAGTACTTC; CDR3 protein: CASSHGTSGPYEQYF
V gene: TRBV5-5; J gene: TRBJ2-3; D gene: NA; clone size: NA; CDR3 DNA: TGTGCCAGCAGCTCGAACAGGGCGAGCACAGATACGCAGTATTTT; CDR3 protein: CASSSNRASTDTQYF
V gene: TRBV5-8; J gene: TRBJ1-2; D gene: NA; clone size: few; CDR3 DNA: TGTGCCAGCAGCTTAAGGGGGATTGGTGGCTACACCTTC; CDR3 protein: CASSLRGIGGYTF
V gene: TRBV10-3; J gene: TRBJ2-4; D gene: NA; clone size: many; CDR3 DNA: TGTGCCATCAGTTCGACAGGGGAGGGTGACATTCAGTACTTC; CDR3 protein: CAISSTGEGDIQYF
V gene: TRBV19; J gene: TRBJ1-3; D gene: NA; clone size: few; CDR3 DNA: TGTGCCAGTGGCCGGGACAACTACTACTCTGGAAACACCATATATTTT; CDR3 protein: CASGRDNYYSGNTIYF
V gene: TRBV12-3/TRBV12-4; J gene: TRBJ1-4; D gene: TRBD1; clone size: many; CDR3 DNA: TGTGCCAGCAGTGCCGGGCAGGGGGCCTCCTTTGGCGGAGGTGAAAAACTGTTTTTT; CDR3 protein: CASSAGQGASFGGGEKLFF
V gene: TRBV27; J gene: TRBJ2-7; D gene: NA; clone size: few; CDR3 DNA: TGTGCCAGCAGTTTACAGGGAACTTACGAGCAGTACTTC; CDR3 protein: CASSLQGTYEQYF
V gene: TRBV20-1; J gene: TRBJ1-1; D gene: NA; clone size: NA; CDR3 DNA: TGCAGTGCTAGTCGGGAGGGGACTGAAGCTTTCTTT; CDR3 protein: CSASREGTEAFF
V gene: TRBV3-1; J gene: TRBJ2-4; D gene: TRBD1; clone size: many; CDR3 DNA: TGTGCCAGCAGCCAATGGGACAGGGGAATAGTCAAAAACATTCAGTACTTC; CDR3 protein: CASSQWDRGIVKNIQYF
V gene: TRBV19; J gene: TRBJ2-1; D gene: TRBD1; clone size: NA; CDR3 DNA: TGTGCCAGTAACTACCGCGGGACAGGGCGTGGGGGGTACAATGAGCAGTTCTTC; CDR3 protein: CASNYRGTGRGGYNEQFF
V gene: TRBV5-6; J gene: TRBJ1-4; D gene: NA; clone size: NA; CDR3 DNA: TGTGCCAGCAGCTTGGGGCAGGGCTCAACTAATGAAAAACTGTTTTTT; CDR3 protein: CASSLGQGSTNEKLFF
V gene: TRBV14; J gene: TRBJ1-5; D gene: NA; clone size: NA; CDR3 DNA: TGTGCCAGCTTAGGATGGCAGTACGGGAGCAATCAGCCCCAGCATTTT; CDR3 protein: CASLGWQYGSNQPQHF
V gene: TRBV13; J gene: TRBJ2-3; D gene: NA; clone size: NA; CDR3 DNA: TGTGCCAGCAGCCCAGGGTGGCCAGGGCAAGACACAGATACGCAGTATTTT; CDR3 protein: CASSPGWPGQDTDTQYF
V gene: TRBV6-2/TRBV6-3; J gene: TRBJ2-1; D gene: NA; clone size: many; CDR3 DNA: TGTGCCAGCAAGGGGTGGGGCCTCAATGAGCAGTTCTTC; CDR3 protein: CASKGWGLNEQFF
V gene: TRBV30; J gene: TRBJ1-3; D gene: NA; clone size: NA; CDR3 DNA: TGTGCCTGGAGCCCGATCGGTGACTCTGGAAACACCATATATTTT; CDR3 protein: CAWSPIGDSGNTIYF
V gene: TRBV28; J gene: TRBJ1-1; D gene: NA; clone size: many; CDR3 DNA: TGTGCCAGCAGTTCGGGCGGAGTCTTGAACACTGAAGCTTTCTTT; CDR3 protein: CASSSGGVLNTEAFF
V gene: TRBV10-3; J gene: TRBJ1-3; D gene: NA; clone size: NA; CDR3 DNA: TGTGCCATCAGTGATGTGTACTCTGGAAACACCATATATTTT; CDR3 protein: CAISDVYSGNTIYF
V gene: TRBV3-1; J gene: TRBJ2-7; D gene: NA; clone size: few; CDR3 DNA: TGTGCCAGCAGCTGGAAAACAGGGACCGCCGGCGAGCAGTACTTC; CDR3 protein: CASSWKTGTAGEQYF
V gene: TRBV18; J gene: TRBJ1-5; D gene: TRBD1; clone size: many; CDR3 DNA: TGTGCCAGCTCACGACAGGGATTGGGCAATCAGCCCCAGCATTTT; CDR3 protein: CASSRQGLGNQPQHF
V gene: TRBV9; J gene: TRBJ2-1; D gene: NA; clone size: many; CDR3 DNA: TGTGCCAGCAGCGTAGAACCTCTATACAATGAGCAGTTCTTC; CDR3 protein: CASSVEPLYNEQFF
V gene: TRBV7-9; J gene: TRBJ2-7; D gene: NA; clone size: few; CDR3 DNA: TGTGCCAGCAGCTTATGGGTGAACGAGCAGTACTTC; CDR3 protein: CASSLWVNEQYF
V gene: TRBV20-1; J gene: TRBJ2-1; D gene: TRBD1; clone size: many; CDR3 DNA: TGCAGTGCTAGAAGGGACAGTGTTTACAATGAGCAGTTCTTC; CDR3 protein: CSARRDSVYNEQFF
V gene: TRBV30; J gene: TRBJ2-5; D gene: NA; clone size: many; CDR3 DNA: TGTGCCTGGAGTGTACGTTCGACCCAGTACTTC; CDR3 protein: CAWSVRSTQYF
V gene: TRBV5-8; J gene: TRBJ2-1; D gene: TRBD1; clone size: few; CDR3 DNA: TGTGCCAGCAGCCTCCGGACAGGGCAGAACAATGAGCAGTTCTTC; CDR3 protein: CASSLRTGQNNEQFF
V gene: TRBV6-2/TRBV6-3; J gene: TRBJ2-7; D gene: NA; clone size: many; CDR3 DNA: TGTGCCAGCACAGATGTCTTCTCCTACGAGCAGTACTTC; CDR3 protein: CASTDVFSYEQYF
V gene: TRBV12-3/TRBV12-4; J gene: TRBJ2-2; D gene: TRBD1; clone size: few; CDR3 DNA: TGTGCCAGCTTCCCTCCGGGACAGGGGGGAGGTACCGGGGAGCTGTTTTTT; CDR3 protein: CASFPPGQGGGTGELFF
V gene: TRBV18; J gene: TRBJ1-4; D gene: NA; clone size: few; CDR3 DNA: TGTGCCAGCTCACCACCGGTACTGATGGGGGGCAATGAAAAACTGTTTTTT; CDR3 protein: CASSPPVLMGGNEKLFF
V gene: TRBV3-1; J gene: TRBJ1-3; D gene: NA; clone size: many; CDR3 DNA: TGTGCCAGCAGCCAGCCTTCCGGAAACACCATATATTTT; CDR3 protein: CASSQPSGNTIYF
V gene: TRBV27; J gene: TRBJ2-3; D gene: NA; clone size: many; CDR3 DNA: TGTGCCAGCAGTTTAATTACCCTAAGCACAGATACGCAGTATTTT; CDR3 protein: CASSLITLSTDTQYF
V gene: TRBV7-9; J gene: TRBJ2-3; D gene: NA; clone size: few; CDR3 DNA: TGTGCCAGCAGCTTAGACCTCAAAGCGGTTAGCACAGATACGCAGTATTTT; CDR3 protein: CASSLDLKAVSTDTQYF
V gene: TRBV20-1; J gene: TRBJ2-7; D gene: NA; clone size: many; CDR3 DNA: TGCAGTGCTAGATACGGGCCAAGCTCCTACGAGCAGTACTTC; CDR3 protein: CSARYGPSSYEQYF
V gene: TRBV20-1; J gene: TRBJ2-7; D gene: TRBD1; clone size: NA; CDR3 DNA: TGCAGTGCTAGAGAGACAGGGGAGCAGGAATTC; CDR3 protein: CSARETGEQEF
V gene: TRBV30; J gene: TRBJ2-7; D gene: NA; clone size: many; CDR3 DNA: TGTGCCTGGACCCCCGGCAGGGAGCAGTACTTC; CDR3 protein: CAWTPGREQYF
V gene: TRBV20-1; J gene: TRBJ2-1; D gene: NA; clone size: NA; CDR3 DNA: TGCAGTGCTAGTCTTCTAACCCTTCTCGCAGGACAAGTCGCGTTCTTC; CDR3 protein: CSASLLTLLAGQVAFF
V gene: TRBV3-1; J gene: TRBJ2-7; D gene: NA; clone size: many; CDR3 DNA: TGTGCCAGCAGCCCCGCCCGACGGACAGACCTAACCTACGAGCAGTACTTC; CDR3 protein: CASSPARRTDLTYEQYF
V gene: TRBV29-1; J gene: TRBJ2-4; D gene: TRBD1; clone size: NA; CDR3 DNA: TGCAGCGTTGAAAAGGGACAGGGTTGGGACAAAAACATTCAGTACTTC; CDR3 protein: CSVEKGQGWDKNIQYF
V gene: TRBV7-2; J gene: TRBJ1-2; D gene: NA; clone size: many; CDR3 DNA: TGTGCCAGCAGCTTAGAGGGCTTAATGGGTGGCTACACCTTC; CDR3 protein: CASSLEGLMGGYTF
V gene: TRBV11-2; J gene: TRBJ2-1; D gene: NA; clone size: NA; CDR3 DNA: TGTGCCAGCAGCCCCCTCCAACTTTCCTACAATGAGCAGTTCTTC; CDR3 protein: CASSPLQLSYNEQFF
V gene: TRBV6-1; J gene: TRBJ1-5; D gene: NA; clone size: few; CDR3 DNA: TGTGCCAGCAGGGCGTTGGGGTTTAGCAATCAGCCCCAGCATTTT; CDR3 protein: CASRALGFSNQPQHF
V gene: TRBV7-3; J gene: TRBJ2-3; D gene: TRBD1; clone size: NA; CDR3 DNA: TGTGCCAGCAGCTTTAAGGGGGCGGATACGCAGTATTTT; CDR3 protein: CASSFKGADTQYF
V gene: TRBV19; J gene: TRBJ1-6; D gene: NA; clone size: few; CDR3 DNA: TGTGCCAGTAGAGGTCCGGCAGGGGAAAATTCACCCCTCCACTTT; CDR3 protein: CASRGPAGENSPLHF
V gene: TRBV5-1; J gene: TRBJ2-5; D gene: TRBD1; clone size: many; CDR3 DNA: TGCGCCAGCAGCTTGACCCCGGGACAGCAAGAGACCCAGTACTTC; CDR3 protein: CASSLTPGQQETQYF
V gene: TRBV2; J gene: TRBJ2-2; D gene: NA; clone size: few; CDR3 DNA: TGTGCCACTACGCTAGGGCCCGGGGAGCTGTTTTTT; CDR3 protein: CATTLGPGELFF
V gene: TRBV20-1; J gene: TRBJ2-3; D gene: TRBD2; clone size: NA; CDR3 DNA: TGCAGTGCTCCGGCGGGAGGCTTTAGTAGCACAGATACGCAGTGTTTT; CDR3 protein: CSAPAGGFSSTDTQCF
V gene: TRBV19; J gene: TRBJ1-3; D gene: NA; clone size: few; CDR3 DNA: TGTGCCAGTAGGACCCCGGACGGTGACTCTGGAAACACCATATATTTT; CDR3 protein: CASRTPDGDSGNTIYF
V gene: TRBV6-5; J gene: TRBJ1-5; D gene: NA; clone size: NA; CDR3 DNA: TGTGCCAGCAGGTACTCCTTTAATCAGCCCCAGCATTTT; CDR3 protein: CASRYSFNQPQHF
V gene: TRBV6-1; J gene: TRBJ2-3; D gene: TRBD2; clone size: NA; CDR3 DNA: TGTGCCAGCATCTCTGGACTAGAAACAGATACGCAGTATTTT; CDR3 protein: CASISGLETDTQYF
V gene: TRBV20-1; J gene: TRBJ2-7; D gene: NA; clone size: few; CDR3 DNA: TGCAGTGCTAGGCCGGGTGGGGCTTACGAGCAGTACTTC; CDR3 protein: CSARPGGAYEQYF
V gene: TRBV7-3; J gene: TRBJ2-7; D gene: TRBD2; clone size: few; CDR3 DNA: TGTGCCAGCAGCGCCCCGGAGCGGGAGGGCCTGAGGTACGAGCAGTACTTC; CDR3 protein: CASSAPEREGLRYEQYF
V gene: TRBV7-8; J gene: TRBJ1-3; D gene: TRBD1; clone size: few; CDR3 DNA: TGTGCCAGCAGCTTATTGAGGACAGGAGATCTCTCTGGAAACACCATATATTTT; CDR3 protein: CASSLLRTGDLSGNTIYF
V gene: TRBV5-4; J gene: TRBJ2-7; D gene: NA; clone size: few; CDR3 DNA: TGTGCCAGCAGCGTTGATTTAGTCGAGCAGTACTTC; CDR3 protein: CASSVDLVEQYF